The source of this TCR beta chain is a study of blood T cell repertoires in COVID-19. Study overall: Acute-phase and convalescent COVID-19 samples originated in the United States, Italy and Spain. PBMCs, B-cell-depleted T cells, or T cells provided the cDNA or gDNA that made up the material.

Enrolment of Seattle patients took place during active infection, and they were followed longitudinally. V was clipped by 4 bases and J by 6 bases, with 16 bases between them. The CDR3 is 15 amino acids. Looked up from germline, CDR1 is SGDLS and CDR2 is YYNGEE. Produced via immunoSEQ multiplex PCR; TCRdb's table is partial and in-frame only. The data hold hundreds of thousands of clones, with over 80% observed a single time. The specimen sequenced was peripheral blood. This sequence joins TRBV9 and TRBJ2-2, with D possibly matching TRBD2 (5 bases). This clonotype was obtained from a woman between 45 and 60 years old with COVID-19, enrolled during active disease. CDR3 residues: CASSLAGRFAGELFF. For the CDR3, the DNA is TGTGCCAGCAGCTTGGCGGGCAGGTTCGCCGGGGAGCTGTTTTTT.